The rows below give T cell receptor beta chains drawn from one sample of a study of cytomegalovirus exposure and HLA in healthy donors. Produced via immunoSEQ multiplex PCR; TCRdb's table is partial and in-frame only. The sample holds about 120,000 clones, roughly 90% seen once. Material for sequencing was PBMCs. The receptor source for this set is a woman aged 18-29 years in good health and CMV-seropositive. Each CDR3 is given with its conserved first and last residue. The D gene is left open where the match is weak. The size entry is marked missing in some rows and otherwise reads once, few, many or a size class.

clone_size: few
j_call: TRBJ1-6
d_call: TRBD1
v_call: TRBV5-1
cdr3_aa: CASSLGYRGNSPLHF
cdr3_nt: TGCGCCAGCAGCTTAGGGTACAGGGGAAATTCACCCCTCCACTTT

clone_size: NA
j_call: TRBJ1-2
d_call: TRBD1
v_call: TRBV4-1
cdr3_aa: CASSQFAGTANYGYTF
cdr3_nt: TGCGCCAGCAGCCAATTCGCCGGGACAGCTAACTATGGCTACACCTTC

clone_size: NA
j_call: TRBJ2-5
d_call: NA
v_call: TRBV9
cdr3_aa: CASSVGTSAETQYF
cdr3_nt: TGTGCCAGCAGCGTAGGGACTTCCGCGGAGACCCAGTACTTC

clone_size: once
j_call: TRBJ1-2
d_call: NA
v_call: TRBV19
cdr3_aa: CASHPSRTAHGYTF
cdr3_nt: TGTGCCAGCCACCCCTCGAGGACAGCACATGGCTACACCTTC

clone_size: NA
j_call: TRBJ1-2
d_call: NA
v_call: TRBV19
cdr3_aa: CASSPDRNYGYTF
cdr3_nt: TGTGCCAGTAGTCCCGACAGGAACTATGGCTACACCTTC

clone_size: once
j_call: TRBJ1-2
d_call: NA
v_call: TRBV27
cdr3_aa: CASSLEERGRYGYTF
cdr3_nt: TGTGCCAGCAGTTTAGAAGAGCGGGGGAGATATGGCTACACCTTC

clone_size: NA
j_call: TRBJ1-6
d_call: NA
v_call: TRBV18
cdr3_aa: CASSRDRWNSPLHF
cdr3_nt: TGTGCCAGCTCACGAGACAGGTGGAATTCACCCCTCCACTTT

clone_size: NA
j_call: TRBJ1-2
d_call: NA
v_call: TRBV4-3
cdr3_aa: CASSQDGGAGYTF
cdr3_nt: TGCGCCAGCAGCCAAGATGGAGGGGCTGGCTACACCTTC

clone_size: NA
j_call: TRBJ2-1
d_call: NA
v_call: TRBV11-3
cdr3_aa: CASSPRLGYNEQFF
cdr3_nt: TGTGCCAGCAGTCCCAGACTGGGCTACAATGAGCAGTTCTTC

clone_size: once
j_call: TRBJ1-5
d_call: TRBD1
v_call: TRBV19
cdr3_aa: CASSIDRDRGHHSNQPQHF
cdr3_nt: TGTGCCAGTAGTATAGATCGGGACAGGGGGCACCATAGCAATCAGCCCCAGCATTTT

clone_size: NA
j_call: TRBJ1-4
d_call: TRBD1
v_call: TRBV7-9
cdr3_aa: CASSSGQGGDEKLFF
cdr3_nt: TGTGCCAGCAGCTCAGGACAGGGCGGCGATGAAAAACTGTTTTTT

clone_size: NA
j_call: TRBJ1-1
d_call: NA
v_call: TRBV7-6
cdr3_aa: CASSFSGTSEAFF
cdr3_nt: TGTGCCAGCAGTTTTTCCGGGACATCTGAAGCTTTCTTT

clone_size: many
j_call: TRBJ1-5
d_call: TRBD1
v_call: TRBV5-5
cdr3_aa: CASSLGTGEGHQPQHF
cdr3_nt: TGTGCCAGCAGCTTGGGGACAGGGGAGGGGCACCAGCCCCAGCATTTT

clone_size: NA
j_call: TRBJ1-3
d_call: NA
v_call: TRBV15
cdr3_aa: CATSRVISGNTIYF
cdr3_nt: TGTGCCACCAGCAGAGTCATCTCTGGAAACACCATATATTTT

clone_size: NA
j_call: TRBJ1-1
d_call: TRBD1
v_call: TRBV19
cdr3_aa: CASSLGPTGATEAFF
cdr3_nt: TGTGCCAGTAGTCTCGGCCCGACAGGGGCCACTGAAGCTTTCTTT

clone_size: NA
j_call: TRBJ1-3
d_call: NA
v_call: TRBV6-5
cdr3_aa: CASSRTVISGNTIYF
cdr3_nt: TGTGCCAGCAGTCGAACTGTTATATCTGGAAACACCATATATTTT

clone_size: once
j_call: TRBJ2-3
d_call: TRBD1
v_call: TRBV5-1
cdr3_aa: CASSLGGQGADTQYF
cdr3_nt: TGCGCCAGCAGCTTGGGGGGACAGGGGGCAGATACGCAGTATTTT

clone_size: NA
j_call: TRBJ1-5
d_call: NA
v_call: TRBV4-2
cdr3_aa: CASSQGDLISNQPQHF
cdr3_nt: TGTGCCAGCAGCCAAGGGGACTTAATAAGCAATCAGCCCCAGCATTTT

clone_size: NA
j_call: TRBJ2-7
d_call: TRBD1
v_call: TRBV5-6
cdr3_aa: CASSPGQGFYEQYF
cdr3_nt: TGTGCCAGCAGCCCGGGACAGGGGTTCTACGAGCAGTACTTC

clone_size: NA
j_call: TRBJ1-1
d_call: TRBD1
v_call: TRBV28
cdr3_aa: CASSRTGGRRRGIGGRDTEAFF
cdr3_nt: TGTGCCAGCAGTCGGACAGGGGGAAGGCGCCGGGGAATTGGTGGTAGGGACACTGAAGCTTTCTTT

clone_size: once
j_call: TRBJ1-2
d_call: TRBD1
v_call: TRBV5-6
cdr3_aa: CASSSAAGTGVRGYTF
cdr3_nt: TGTGCCAGCAGCTCGGCCGCCGGGACAGGGGTGCGAGGCTACACCTTC

clone_size: NA
j_call: TRBJ1-1
d_call: NA
v_call: TRBV20-1
cdr3_aa: CSVEGDTEAFF
cdr3_nt: TGCAGTGTAGAGGGAGACACTGAAGCTTTCTTT

clone_size: NA
j_call: TRBJ2-7
d_call: NA
v_call: TRBV18
cdr3_aa: CASSPGRENYEQYF
cdr3_nt: TGTGCCAGCTCACCCGGCCGGGAGAACTACGAGCAGTACTTC

clone_size: NA
j_call: TRBJ1-1
d_call: TRBD1
v_call: TRBV5-4
cdr3_aa: CASSVGTGVGGTEAFF
cdr3_nt: TGTGCCAGCAGCGTCGGGACAGGGGTCGGTGGCACTGAAGCTTTCTTT

clone_size: NA
j_call: TRBJ1-4
d_call: TRBD1
v_call: TRBV2
cdr3_aa: CATKTGTGDEKLFF
cdr3_nt: TGTGCCACCAAAACCGGGACAGGCGACGAAAAACTGTTTTTT

clone_size: NA
j_call: TRBJ1-2
d_call: TRBD1
v_call: TRBV5-1
cdr3_aa: CASSPWTGGGRNYGYTF
cdr3_nt: TGCGCCAGCAGCCCGTGGACAGGGGGCGGGAGGAACTATGGCTACACCTTC

clone_size: NA
j_call: TRBJ2-7
d_call: TRBD1
v_call: TRBV27
cdr3_aa: CASGGQGRSEQYF
cdr3_nt: TGTGCCAGCGGGGGACAGGGGAGAAGCGAGCAGTACTTC

clone_size: NA
j_call: TRBJ2-7
d_call: TRBD1
v_call: TRBV6-1
cdr3_aa: CASRKALGQGYEQYF
cdr3_nt: TGTGCCAGCAGGAAGGCCCTGGGACAGGGATACGAGCAGTACTTC

clone_size: NA
j_call: TRBJ1-2
d_call: TRBD1
v_call: TRBV7-9
cdr3_aa: CASSLDRGIHGYTF
cdr3_nt: TGTGCCAGCAGCCTCGACAGGGGTATACATGGCTACACCTTC

clone_size: NA
j_call: TRBJ2-3
d_call: NA
v_call: TRBV5-1
cdr3_aa: CASSLVPSTDTQYF
cdr3_nt: TGCGCCAGCAGCCTAGTGCCGAGCACAGATACGCAGTATTTT

clone_size: NA
j_call: TRBJ2-5
d_call: TRBD2
v_call: TRBV27
cdr3_aa: CASSSTTSGETQYF
cdr3_nt: TGTGCCAGCAGTTCCACGACTAGCGGGGAGACCCAGTACTTC

clone_size: few
j_call: TRBJ2-6
d_call: NA
v_call: TRBV5-4
cdr3_aa: CASRHHRDFVMGGANVLTF
cdr3_nt: TGTGCCAGCAGACACCACCGGGACTTTGTCATGGGAGGGGCCAACGTCCTGACTTTC

clone_size: once
j_call: TRBJ1-2
d_call: NA
v_call: TRBV18
cdr3_aa: CASSPGQAGYTF
cdr3_nt: TGTGCCAGCTCACCGGGACAAGCTGGCTACACCTTC

clone_size: once
j_call: TRBJ1-4
d_call: NA
v_call: TRBV27
cdr3_aa: CASSPARPPNEKLFF
cdr3_nt: TGTGCCAGCAGTCCCGCGAGGCCGCCTAATGAAAAACTGTTTTTT

clone_size: once
j_call: TRBJ1-1
d_call: TRBD1
v_call: TRBV10-3
cdr3_aa: CAISGTGQGGLAAFF
cdr3_nt: TGTGCCATCAGTGGCACGGGACAGGGTGGTCTAGCAGCTTTCTTT

clone_size: NA
j_call: TRBJ1-2
d_call: NA
v_call: TRBV7-2
cdr3_aa: CASSIYAGGYTF
cdr3_nt: TGTGCCAGCAGCATCTATGCGGGAGGCTACACCTTC

clone_size: NA
j_call: TRBJ1-6
d_call: TRBD1
v_call: TRBV5-4
cdr3_aa: CASSSSRDSSSYNSPLHF
cdr3_nt: TGTGCCAGCAGCTCCTCCCGGGACAGTAGCTCCTATAATTCACCCCTCCACTTT

clone_size: NA
j_call: TRBJ1-6
d_call: NA
v_call: TRBV7-6
cdr3_aa: CASSSDRYNSPLHF
cdr3_nt: TGTGCCAGCAGCTCCGACAGGTATAATTCACCCCTCCACTTT

clone_size: NA
j_call: TRBJ2-7
d_call: NA
v_call: TRBV6-1
cdr3_aa: CASSPTSNSYEQYF
cdr3_nt: TGTGCCAGCAGTCCCACATCGAACTCCTACGAGCAGTACTTC

clone_size: NA
j_call: TRBJ2-7
d_call: TRBD1
v_call: TRBV19
cdr3_aa: CASSTPGQGAPREQYF
cdr3_nt: TGTGCCAGTAGTACACCGGGACAGGGAGCCCCTCGGGAGCAGTACTTC

clone_size: NA
j_call: TRBJ2-1
d_call: NA
v_call: TRBV30
cdr3_aa: CAWSVSGQAYNEQFF
cdr3_nt: TGTGCCTGGAGTGTATCTGGACAAGCCTACAATGAGCAGTTCTTC

clone_size: NA
j_call: TRBJ1-5
d_call: TRBD1
v_call: TRBV6-1
cdr3_aa: CASSADRESFNQPQHF
cdr3_nt: TGTGCCAGCAGTGCGGACAGGGAATCGTTCAATCAGCCCCAGCATTTT